This TCR beta chain was found in a study of OX40 agonist ivuxolimab in advanced cancers. Study-level information: Dose-escalation patients' cancers were hepatocellular carcinoma, melanoma, renal cell or head and neck cancer. The study, taken as a whole, reports: Partial responders at 0.1-3.0 mg/kg showed near-lowest clonal expansion. With doses of 0.1 to 3.0 mg/kg, CD4+ and CD8+ blood T cells had undergone clonal expansion by week 6.

The CDR3 has 14 amino acids. V lost 2 bases to trimming and J lost 3 bases, with 12 bases between them. In germline, CDR1 is SGHRS, CDR2 YFSETQ. With respect to this clone: What it binds is not known.

The data were produced by immunoSEQ multiplex PCR, yet TCRdb's version contains in-frame clones alone and is incomplete. The table has about 46,000 clones, around 92% seen once. The sample consisted of CD4+ or CD8+ T cells sorted from blood, taken in a trial of the OX40 agonist ivuxolimab. The chain employs TRBV5-1 and TRBJ2-7; D is possibly TRBD1 (6 bases). The source is an adult with an advanced solid tumor such as melanoma, head and neck, liver or kidney cancer. Here the CDR3 reads CASSFRDTDYEQYF. DNA for the CDR3: TGCGCCAGCAGCTTCCGGGACACCGACTACGAGCAGTACTTC.